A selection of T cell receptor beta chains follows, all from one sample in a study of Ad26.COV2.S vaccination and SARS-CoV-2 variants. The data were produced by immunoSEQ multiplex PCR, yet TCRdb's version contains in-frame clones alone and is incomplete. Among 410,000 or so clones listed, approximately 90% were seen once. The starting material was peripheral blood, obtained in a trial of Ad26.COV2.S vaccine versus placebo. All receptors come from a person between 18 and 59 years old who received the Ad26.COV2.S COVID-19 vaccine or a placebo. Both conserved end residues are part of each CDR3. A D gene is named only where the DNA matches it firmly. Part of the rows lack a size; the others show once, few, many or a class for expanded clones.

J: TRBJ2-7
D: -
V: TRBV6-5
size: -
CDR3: CASSYEAGSYEQYF
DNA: TGTGCCAGCAGTTACGAGGCGGGCTCCTACGAGCAGTACTTC

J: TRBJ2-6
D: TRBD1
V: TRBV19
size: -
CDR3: CASSTPRGRANVLTF
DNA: TGTGCCAGTAGTACGCCCAGGGGGAGGGCCAACGTCCTGACTTTC

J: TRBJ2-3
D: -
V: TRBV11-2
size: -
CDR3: CASSLFGNPKGTDTQYF
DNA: TGTGCCAGCAGCTTGTTCGGGAATCCCAAGGGCACAGATACGCAGTATTTT

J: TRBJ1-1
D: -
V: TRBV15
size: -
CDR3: CATSRDLGSAEAFF
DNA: TGTGCCACCAGCAGAGATCTGGGGTCTGCTGAAGCTTTCTTT

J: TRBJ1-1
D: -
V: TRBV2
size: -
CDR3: CASSDRIHTEAFF
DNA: TGTGCCAGCAGTGACAGGATACACACTGAAGCTTTCTTT

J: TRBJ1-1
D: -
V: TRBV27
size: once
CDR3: CASSIMGGTEAFF
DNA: TGTGCCAGCAGCATCATGGGAGGGACTGAAGCTTTCTTT

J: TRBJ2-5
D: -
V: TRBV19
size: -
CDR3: CASSKFSGEETQYF
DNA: TGTGCCAGTAGTAAGTTTAGCGGAGAAGAGACCCAGTACTTC

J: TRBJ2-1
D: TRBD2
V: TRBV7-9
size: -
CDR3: CASSLTSGRAFNEQFF
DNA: TGTGCCAGCAGCCTTACTAGCGGGAGGGCCTTCAATGAGCAGTTCTTC

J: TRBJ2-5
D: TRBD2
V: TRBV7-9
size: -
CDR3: CASSLQPPGLAREETQYF
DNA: TGTGCCAGCAGTCTCCAACCCCCGGGACTAGCGCGTGAAGAGACCCAGTACTTC

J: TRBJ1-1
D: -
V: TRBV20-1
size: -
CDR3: CSAREATEAFF
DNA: TGCAGTGCTCGGGAGGCCACTGAAGCTTTCTTT

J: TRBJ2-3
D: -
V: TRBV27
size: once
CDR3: CASSLGFGDTQYF
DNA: TGTGCCAGCAGTTTAGGTTTTGGGGATACGCAGTATTTT

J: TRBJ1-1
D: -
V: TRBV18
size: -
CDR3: CASSPSILNTEAFF
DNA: TGTGCCAGCTCACCTTCGATACTAAACACTGAAGCTTTCTTT

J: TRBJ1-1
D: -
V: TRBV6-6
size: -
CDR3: CASSQLTTQTGNQAFF
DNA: TGTGCCAGCAGTCAACTCACGACGCAGACAGGCAACCAAGCTTTCTTT

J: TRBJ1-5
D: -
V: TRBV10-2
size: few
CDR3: CASSLNSNQPQHF
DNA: TGCGCCAGCAGTCTGAATAGCAATCAGCCCCAGCATTTT

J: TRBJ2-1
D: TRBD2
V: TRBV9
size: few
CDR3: CASSGLAYNEQFF
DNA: TGTGCCAGCAGCGGACTAGCGTACAATGAGCAGTTCTTC

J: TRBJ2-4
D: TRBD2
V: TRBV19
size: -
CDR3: CASSSRLAGAKNIQYF
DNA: TGTGCCAGTAGTTCCCGACTAGCGGGAGCCAAAAACATTCAGTACTTC

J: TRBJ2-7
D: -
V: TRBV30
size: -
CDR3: CAWSVATAYEQYF
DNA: TGTGCCTGGAGTGTAGCCACCGCCTACGAGCAGTACTTC

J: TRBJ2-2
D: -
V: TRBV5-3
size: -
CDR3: CARSLGKWGTGELFF
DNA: TGTGCCAGAAGCCTTGGTAAGTGGGGGACCGGGGAGCTGTTTTTT

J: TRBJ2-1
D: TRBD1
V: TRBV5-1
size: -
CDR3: CASSLGQGQEFF
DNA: TGCGCCAGCAGCTTGGGACAGGGCCAGGAGTTCTTC

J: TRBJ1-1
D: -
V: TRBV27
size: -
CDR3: CASSFRAGRDTEAFF
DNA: TGTGCCAGCAGTTTTCGGGCAGGGAGAGATACTGAAGCTTTCTTT

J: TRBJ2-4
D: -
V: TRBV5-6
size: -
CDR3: CASSLEAYRSPDKNIQYF
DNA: TGTGCCAGCAGCTTGGAGGCGTACAGGTCGCCGGACAAAAACATTCAGTACTTC

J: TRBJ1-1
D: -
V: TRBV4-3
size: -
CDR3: CASSHSLTNTEAFF
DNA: TGCGCCAGCAGCCATTCTCTCACAAACACTGAAGCTTTCTTT

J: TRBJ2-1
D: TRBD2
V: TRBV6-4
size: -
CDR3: CASSGSGTSGYNEQFF
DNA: TGTGCCAGCAGTGGATCCGGGACTAGCGGATACAATGAGCAGTTCTTC

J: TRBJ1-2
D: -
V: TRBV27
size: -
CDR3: CASRTGGLAGYTF
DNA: TGTGCCAGCAGAACGGGGGGTTTGGCGGGCTACACCTTC

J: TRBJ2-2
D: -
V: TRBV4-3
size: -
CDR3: CASSQDLAGDFRGELFF
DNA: TGCGCCAGCAGCCAAGATTTGGCAGGGGACTTCAGGGGGGAGCTGTTTTTT

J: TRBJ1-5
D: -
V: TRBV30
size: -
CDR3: CAWSAWGHNQPQHF
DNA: TGTGCCTGGAGTGCGTGGGGGCACAATCAGCCCCAGCATTTT

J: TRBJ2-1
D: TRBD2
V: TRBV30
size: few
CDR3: CAWSRLAGYNEQFF
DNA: TGTGCCTGGAGTCGACTAGCGGGGTACAATGAGCAGTTCTTC

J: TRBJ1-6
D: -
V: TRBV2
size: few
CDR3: CASIAFGPTNSPLHF
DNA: TGTGCCAGCATAGCCTTTGGACCGACCAATTCACCCCTCCACTTT

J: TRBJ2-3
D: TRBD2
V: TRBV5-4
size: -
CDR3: CASSLVAGAAPTDTQYF
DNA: TGTGCCAGCAGCTTGGTAGCGGGAGCGGCTCCTACAGATACGCAGTATTTT

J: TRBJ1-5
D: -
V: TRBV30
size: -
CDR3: CAWSVRGGSGPQHF
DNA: TGTGCCTGGAGTGTACGGGGCGGAAGCGGGCCCCAGCATTTT

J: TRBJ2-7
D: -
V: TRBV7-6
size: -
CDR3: CASSLALDSHEQYF
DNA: TGTGCCAGCAGCTTAGCGCTTGACAGCCACGAGCAGTACTTC

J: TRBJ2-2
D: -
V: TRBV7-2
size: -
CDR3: CASSLALGGVAGELFF
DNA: TGTGCCAGCAGCTTAGCGCTGGGGGGAGTAGCCGGGGAGCTGTTTTTT

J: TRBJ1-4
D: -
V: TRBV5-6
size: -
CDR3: CASSSTGTRGEKLFF
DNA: TGTGCCAGCAGCTCCACCGGGACAAGGGGCGAAAAACTGTTTTTT

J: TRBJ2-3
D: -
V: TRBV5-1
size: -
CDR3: CASSFRVAGLTDTQYF
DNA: TGCGCCAGCAGCTTCCGCGTGGCAGGGCTGACAGATACGCAGTATTTT

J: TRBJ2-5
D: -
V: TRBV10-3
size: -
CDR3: CAISDRAQQETQYF
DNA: TGTGCCATCAGTGATAGGGCACAACAAGAGACCCAGTACTTC

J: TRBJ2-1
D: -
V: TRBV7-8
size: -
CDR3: CASSPLGLYNEQFF
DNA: TGTGCCAGCAGCCCCCTCGGCCTTTACAATGAGCAGTTCTTC

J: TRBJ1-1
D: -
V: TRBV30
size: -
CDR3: CAWSAQGAEAFF
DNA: TGTGCCTGGAGTGCCCAGGGCGCTGAAGCTTTCTTT

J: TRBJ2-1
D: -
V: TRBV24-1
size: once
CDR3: CATSDPLTATYNEQFF
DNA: TGTGCCACCAGTGATCCCCTGACAGCAACCTACAATGAGCAGTTCTTC

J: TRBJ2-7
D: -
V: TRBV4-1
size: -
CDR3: CASSPPQGIPSYEQYF
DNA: TGCGCCAGCAGCCCCCCACAGGGCATCCCCTCCTACGAGCAGTACTTC

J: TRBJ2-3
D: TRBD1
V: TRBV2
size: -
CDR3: CASSEARQDRGSDTQYF
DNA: TGTGCCAGCAGTGAAGCCCGCCAGGACAGGGGGTCAGATACGCAGTATTTT

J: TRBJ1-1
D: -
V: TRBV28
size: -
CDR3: CASSPGQTITKAFF
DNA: TGTGCCAGCAGCCCCGGACAGACTATAACCAAAGCTTTCTTT

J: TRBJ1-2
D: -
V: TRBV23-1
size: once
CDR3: CASSRRPGGYTF
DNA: TGCGCCAGCAGTCGCCGCCCGGGAGGCTACACCTTC

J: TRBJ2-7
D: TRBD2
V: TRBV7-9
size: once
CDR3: CATRGDSSYEQYF
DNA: TGTGCCACCCGGGGGGATAGCTCCTACGAGCAGTACTTC

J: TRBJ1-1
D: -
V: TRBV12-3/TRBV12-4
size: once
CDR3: CASSLRARTEAFF
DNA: TGTGCCAGCAGTTTGAGGGCGAGGACTGAAGCTTTCTTT

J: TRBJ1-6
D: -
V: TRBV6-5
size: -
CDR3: CASMRPNSPLHF
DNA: TGTGCCAGCATGAGGCCTAATTCACCCCTCCACTTT

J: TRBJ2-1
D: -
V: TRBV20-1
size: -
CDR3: CSARAHEQFF
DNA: TGCAGTGCTAGGGCACATGAGCAGTTCTTC

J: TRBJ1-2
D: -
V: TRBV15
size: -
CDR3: CATSIQRGGGYTF
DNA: TGTGCCACCAGCATCCAACGGGGAGGCGGCTACACCTTC

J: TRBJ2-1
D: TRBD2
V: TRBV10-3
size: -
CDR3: CAINSGSSNEQFF
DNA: TGTGCCATCAATAGCGGGAGTTCGAATGAGCAGTTCTTC

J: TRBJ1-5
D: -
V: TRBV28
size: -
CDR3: CASRGGSAPNQPQHF
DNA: TGTGCCAGCAGGGGGGGGTCCGCGCCCAATCAGCCCCAGCATTTT

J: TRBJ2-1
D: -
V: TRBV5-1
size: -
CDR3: CASSLGYYNEQFF
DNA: TGCGCCAGCAGCTTGGGCTACTACAATGAGCAGTTCTTC

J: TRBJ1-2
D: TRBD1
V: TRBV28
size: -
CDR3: CASTPLGQGNYGYTF
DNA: TGTGCCAGCACTCCTTTGGGACAGGGCAACTATGGCTACACCTTC

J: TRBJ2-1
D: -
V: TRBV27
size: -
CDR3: CASKGGSSYNEQFF
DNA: TGTGCCAGCAAGGGGGGGAGTTCCTACAATGAGCAGTTCTTC